These T cell receptor beta chains were read from a single sample in a study of beta chain features in type 1 diabetes. This table comes from immunoSEQ multiplex PCR, and its TCRdb copy is limited to in-frame clones, with some not included. The repertoire has 350,000 or so clones, 15% to 20% of them found once; the top ten carry under 0.05%. The sequencing input was naive CD4+ T cells from blood. These receptor sequences come from a woman under 30 in good health. CDR3s include the opening cysteine and the closing phenylalanine or tryptophan. D genes are given only for firm matches. For some rows the clone size is stated as once, few or many, or as a class when expanded; others skip it.

>-|-|TRBV11-3|TRBJ2-3
TGTGCCAGCAGCCCTAATAGCGTCCACACAGATACGCAGTATTTT
CASSPNSVHTDTQYF
>-|TRBD2|TRBV5-1|TRBJ2-7
TGCGCCAGCAAAACTAGCGGGGGATCCTACGAGCAGTACTTC
CASKTSGGSYEQYF
>-|-|TRBV5-1|TRBJ2-7
TGCGCCAGCCGCCCCCTCGGAGCTTACCAACACGAGCAGTACTTC
CASRPLGAYQHEQYF
>-|TRBD2|TRBV5-4|TRBJ2-3
TGTGCCAGCAGCTTGGCTAGCGGGAGTGGTACGCAGTATTTT
CASSLASGSGTQYF
>-|TRBD1|TRBV15|TRBJ1-5
TGTGCCACCAGCATTATTCGTGGACAGGGGGCTAAGAATCAGCCCCAGCATTTT
CATSIIRGQGAKNQPQHF
>few|-|TRBV7-9|TRBJ1-5
TGTGCCAGCAGCTTAGAAGGGGTTCAGCCCCAGCATTTT
CASSLEGVQPQHF
>-|-|TRBV25-1|TRBJ2-5
TGTGCCAGCAGTGCGACTAGAGGGCAAGAGACCCAGTACTTC
CASSATRGQETQYF
>few|TRBD1|TRBV9|TRBJ2-3
TGTGCCAGCAGCGTTTCCGACAGGGCTAGCACAGATACGCAGTATTTT
CASSVSDRASTDTQYF
>few|-|TRBV18|TRBJ1-1
TGTGCCAGCTCCCACCCGACTACTGAAGCTTTCTTT
CASSHPTTEAFF
>few|-|TRBV19|TRBJ2-2
TGTGCCAGTAGGAACGGAGGCGGGACCGGGGAGCTGTTTTTT
CASRNGGGTGELFF
>-|TRBD2|TRBV5-4|TRBJ2-7
TGTGCCAGCAGCCTACAGGGACTAGCGGGGAACTCCGAGCAGTACTTC
CASSLQGLAGNSEQYF
>-|TRBD2|TRBV5-4|TRBJ2-3
TGTGCCAGCAGCCTAGCGGGGTTCGGAACAGATACGCAGTATTTT
CASSLAGFGTDTQYF
>few|TRBD2|TRBV25-1|TRBJ2-3
TGTGCCAGCAGTGATCCCCCGGGACTAGCGGGGGTTGGAGATACGCAGTATTTT
CASSDPPGLAGVGDTQYF
>-|TRBD2|TRBV11-2|TRBJ2-3
TGTGCCAGCAAACTAGCGGGGGTCGCAGATACGCAGTATTTT
CASKLAGVADTQYF
>-|TRBD2|TRBV5-5|TRBJ2-1
TGTGCCAGCAGCCCTGGGACTAGCGGATTTTACAATGAGCAGTTCTTC
CASSPGTSGFYNEQFF
>few|-|TRBV11-1|TRBJ2-7
TGTGCCAGCAGCTTAGCTCAGGGTGCCTACGAGCAGTACTTC
CASSLAQGAYEQYF
>-|-|TRBV2|TRBJ1-2
TGTGCCAGCATAAAGTGGGAGGCTCTTAACTATGGCTACACCTTC
CASIKWEALNYGYTF
>-|TRBD2|TRBV7-7|TRBJ2-3
TGTGCTAGCAGCGAAGGCGGGGGTAGCACAGATACGCAGTATTTT
CASSEGGGSTDTQYF
>few|-|TRBV7-2|TRBJ1-2
TGTGCCAGCAGCTTAGCCGTCGGCGGATACTATGGCTACACCTTC
CASSLAVGGYYGYTF
>-|-|TRBV29-1|TRBJ1-1
TGCAGCGTCTTTTTGGTAAAACGGGGGATGAACACTGAAGCTTTCTTT
CSVFLVKRGMNTEAFF
>-|-|TRBV7-6|TRBJ1-6
TGTGCCAGCAGCTTCCAGGGAAACAATTCACCCCTCCACTTT
CASSFQGNNSPLHF
>-|TRBD1|TRBV5-1|TRBJ1-4
TGCGCCAGCAGCTTGGAAGGGGGCCCTAATGAAAAACTGTTTTTT
CASSLEGGPNEKLFF
>few|-|TRBV4-2|TRBJ2-7
TGTGCCAGCAGTAGTAGCGGTTCCGACTACGAGCAGTACTTC
CASSSSGSDYEQYF
>few|-|TRBV29-1|TRBJ1-2
TGCAGCGTAGGTAAACAGGGAATTGGCTACACCTTC
CSVGKQGIGYTF
>-|-|TRBV5-6|TRBJ2-5
TGTGCCAGCACCTACGGGGAAGAGACCCAGTACTTC
CASTYGEETQYF
>few|TRBD1|TRBV5-1|TRBJ2-1
TGCGCCAGCAGCTTGGGATTCGGGGACAGGGGCTACAATGAGCAGTTCTTC
CASSLGFGDRGYNEQFF
>once|TRBD1|TRBV29-1|TRBJ1-1
TGCAGCGTTCGACAGGGATTGAACACTGAAGCTTTCTTT
CSVRQGLNTEAFF
>-|-|TRBV6-6|TRBJ2-7
TGTGCCAGCAGTTACTCCATGTACGAGCAGTACTTC
CASSYSMYEQYF
>-|TRBD2|TRBV6-5|TRBJ2-1
TGTGCCAGCAGTTACGGTCCGGGAGGTTACTACAATGAGCAGTTCTTC
CASSYGPGGYYNEQFF
>few|-|TRBV23-1|TRBJ1-2
TGCGCCAGCAAGCACAGGAGCGGCTACACCTTC
CASKHRSGYTF
>few|TRBD2|TRBV5-1|TRBJ2-3
TGCGCCAGCAGCTTGGCGGAGCGGGGAAGTGATACGCAGTATTTT
CASSLAERGSDTQYF
>-|TRBD2|TRBV29-1|TRBJ2-3
TGCAGCGGAGGGACTAGCGGGAGGGCAGATACGCAGTATTTT
CSGGTSGRADTQYF
>-|TRBD2|TRBV5-1|TRBJ2-5
TGCGCCAGCAGCTTGGGGGGCGCAGGGACTAGCGGAGAGACCCAGTACTTC
CASSLGGAGTSGETQYF
>-|TRBD2|TRBV2|TRBJ2-7
TGTGCCAGCAGTGGGACTAGCGAATCCTACGAGCAGTACTTC
CASSGTSESYEQYF
>-|TRBD1|TRBV29-1|TRBJ1-1
TGCAGCGTTGCGTCGAGTGCTGGTTGGGTCGGTCCGGGACAGAAAGCTTTCTTT
CSVASSAGWVGPGQKAFF
>-|TRBD2|TRBV5-4|TRBJ2-1
TGTGCCAGCAGCTTGAAATTAGCGGGATACAATGAGCAGTTCTTC
CASSLKLAGYNEQFF
>-|-|TRBV18|TRBJ1-1
TGTGCCAGCTCACCACCCAGGGTCCAGGTGAACACTGAAGCTTTCTTT
CASSPPRVQVNTEAFF
>-|-|TRBV19|TRBJ2-1
TGTGCCAGTAGTACACAGGGTCAGCCCTACAATGAGCAGTTCTTC
CASSTQGQPYNEQFF
>-|-|TRBV7-3|TRBJ2-7
TGTGCCAGCAGCTTAGGGGCCAGGGACGAGCAGTACTTC
CASSLGARDEQYF
>few|TRBD1|TRBV4-1|TRBJ2-7
TGCGCCAGCAGCCAACCTATACAGGGGGCGCACAGGGACGAGCAGTACTTC
CASSQPIQGAHRDEQYF
>-|-|TRBV20-1|TRBJ2-7
TGCAGTGCTAGAGCGGGAGAACAGTACTTC
CSARAGEQYF